This T cell receptor beta chain derives from a study of T cells in Graves' hyperthyroidism and ophthalmopathy. Whole-study findings and limits: In simple terms, a model built on 13 V-J features told ophthalmopathy apart from stable hyperthyroidism.

Germline V lookup: CDR1 SGHRS, CDR2 YFSETQ. V shed 4 bases and J shed 9 bases, with 11 bases lying between them. This CDR3 is built from 11 residues. Using RNA transcripts as the source, TCR beta CDR3 regions were amplified. The HTBI primer set was used in a first-round RT-PCR of the TCR CDR3. TCRdb ran MiXCR on the multiplex PCR reads and lists one entry per CDR3 protein. The sample comprises around 490,000 distinct CDR3 sequences, 15% to 20% of which are singletons, and roughly 47% rests with the top ten. About this clonotype itself: The antigen is not known.

What was sequenced was blood. The TCR was taken from a man in his forties or fifties with Graves' ophthalmopathy. The chain couples TRBV5-1 to TRBJ2-7; D may match TRBD1 or TRBD2 (5 bases each). The CDR3 bases are TGCGCCAGCAGCACGGCAGGGAGGCAGTACTTC. It is translated as CASSTAGRQYF.